These 8 T cell receptor beta chains originate from one sample sequenced in a study of blood T cell repertoires in COVID-19. Clones were sequenced by immunoSEQ multiplex PCR, and TCRdb holds only the in-frame ones, with some missing. The data contain 180,000 or so clones, around 84% of them seen just once; the ten biggest clones take up roughly 15%. The sample taken for sequencing was PBMCs or T cells enriched from blood (not recorded which). These receptors came from a man aged 50-60 years who had recovered from COVID-19.

The V call is TRBV2, the J call TRBJ1-3, with 10 bases that match TRBD1. Per the germline V gene, CDR1 is SNHLY and CDR2 is FYNNEI. This CDR3 is built from 15 residues. The V gene end was trimmed by 9 bases and the J gene end by 0 bases; junction bases not matched to a gene: 5. The CDR3 reads CASGTGAISGNTIYF. DNA for the CDR3: TGTGCCAGTGGGACAGGGGCTATCTCTGGAAACACCATATATTTT.

The chain joins TRBV29-1 to TRBJ1-1; 8 positions agree with TRBD1. This CDR3 comprises 13 residues. Germline-derived CDR1 and CDR2 are SQVTM and ANQGSEA. Trimming at V came to 6 bases and at J to 5 bases, leaving 8 bases not matched to a gene. The CDR3 DNA is TGCAGCGTCCAAACAGGGGGAGGTACTGAAGCTTTCTTT. Translating gives CSVQTGGGTEAFF.

The gene calls are TRBV5-1 and TRBJ1-2; maybe TRBD1 (5 bases). Per germline, CDR1 SGHRS and CDR2 YFSETQ. V gave up 1 base and J gave up 4 bases, with 20 bases separating them. CDR3 length: 17 residues. DNA for the CDR3: TGCGCCAGCAGCTTGACAAACAGGAATTCTGAGAGCTATGGCTACACCTTC. It encodes CASSLTNRNSESYGYTF. The complete variable domain, with remaining parts taken from reference TRBV5-1 and TRBJ1-2, reads KAGVTQTPRYLIKTRGQQVTLSCSPISGHRSVSWYQQTPGQGLQFLFEYFSETQRNKGNFPGRFSGRQFSNSRSEMNVSTLELGDSALYLCASSLTNRNSESYGYTFGSGTRLTVV.

The rearrangement links TRBV4-1 to TRBJ1-6; D uncertain. The CDR3 consists of 16 residues. The germline gives CDR1 MGHRA, CDR2 YSYEKL. V lost 2 bases to trimming and J lost 2 bases, with 10 bases between them. CDR3 sequence (DNA): TGCGCCAGCAGCCAATTTCTTCCTACCTATAATTCACCCCTCCACTTT. Protein: CASSQFLPTYNSPLHF.

The chain employs TRBV5-1 and TRBJ2-7; D unclear. V was shortened by 7 bases and J by 2 bases, with 16 bases between the two germline ends. The V gene's germline CDR1 is SGHRS and CDR2 YFSETQ. The CDR3 length is 14 residues. The DNA for the CDR3 is TGCGCCAGCCAGGCAGAAATCAGCCCCTACGAGCAGTACTTC. Amino acid sequence: CASQAEISPYEQYF.

The chain joins TRBV30 to TRBJ1-2; 7 nucleotides align to TRBD1. The CDR3 covers 12 residues. CDR1 GTSNPN and CDR2 SVGIG come from the germline V gene (reference sequence). The trim removed 4 bases at V and 5 bases at J, leaving 4 bases unmatched. CDR3 coding DNA: TGTGCCTGGACAGGGGGAGGATATGGCTACACCTTC. This gives the protein CAWTGGGYGYTF.

The chain uses TRBV5-1 and TRBJ1-4, with 11 bases that match TRBD1. Germline V gives CDR1 SGHRS, CDR2 YFSETQ. The CDR3 is made up of 16 amino acids. V lost 0 bases and J lost 6; bases outside the gene matches: 4. CDR3 nucleotide sequence: TGCGCCAGCAGCTTGGTAGGACAGGGGGCCTATGAAAAACTGTTTTTT. The encoded protein is CASSLVGQGAYEKLFF.

The chain joins TRBV6-5 to TRBJ1-6; D not certain. Germline CDR1 MNHEY, CDR2 SVGAGI. V was cut by 0 bases and J by 5 bases, with 2 bases left in between. This CDR3 region has 13 residues. The CDR3 region is CASSYSNNSPLHF. CDR3 coding DNA: TGTGCCAGCAGTTACTCTAATAATTCACCCCTCCACTTT.